The next 17 T cell receptor beta chains were all read from a single sample in a study of graft-versus-host responses after intestinal transplantation. Their antigens remain unidentified. The protocol was immunoSEQ multiplex PCR, while the TCRdb copy is restricted to in-frame clones and leaves out a portion. The top ten clones hold roughly 0.4% of a sample with around 64,000 clones, 90% to 95% of them seen once. The input for sequencing was unstimulated CD4+ T cells sorted from spleen or lymph node cells, taken before transplant. The receptor source for this set is a human donor who was the organ donor for an intestinal transplant.

The rearrangement joins TRBV6-5 to TRBJ1-2; D unresolved. Germline-derived CDR1 and CDR2 are MNHEY and SVGAGI. V was pared by 0 bases and J by 4 bases, with 15 bases between. The CDR3 consists of 16 residues. This CDR3 is CASSYSARTTFYGYTF. The DNA for the CDR3 is TGTGCCAGCAGTTACTCTGCCAGAACGACCTTCTATGGCTACACCTTC.

This rearrangement joins TRBV7-2 to TRBJ2-5, with a weak D call TRBD1 (6 bases). The end of the DNA is better explained by TRBJ2-7, so the J call may be wrong. Germline V gene sequence: CDR1 SGHTA, CDR2 FQGNSA. The CDR3 extends over 14 amino acids. The CDR3 coding sequence is TGTGCCAGCAGTCGGACAGTCCCTTCCTACGAGCAGTACTTC. Residues: CASSRTVPSYEQYF.

The chain has TRBV19 and TRBJ1-5; TRBD1 aligns across 9 bases. The CDR3 loop spans 15 amino acids. V gave up 7 bases and J gave up 1 base; unmatched junction bases: 5. The germline V gene encodes CDR1 LNHDA and CDR2 SQIVND (reference sequence). Here the CDR3 reads CASTGDRASNQPQHF. The CDR3 nucleotides read TGTGCCAGTACCGGGGACAGGGCAAGCAATCAGCCCCAGCATTTT.

The chain employs TRBV11-1 and TRBJ2-5; TRBD1 matches 8 bases. The CDR3 has 14 amino acids. Germline CDR1 SGHAT, CDR2 FQDESV (reference sequence). Germline trimming cut 5 bases from V and 5 bases from J; bases unmatched to any gene: 7. The CDR3 DNA sequence: TGTGCCAGCAGCCCCGGCAGGGGGCGGGAGACCCAGTACTTC. This sequence encodes CASSPGRGRETQYF.

This chain links TRBV4-2 with TRBJ2-5; 12 bases fit TRBD2. CDR1 and CDR2 (germline): LGHNA, YNFKEQ. The CDR3 runs 15 residues. J gave up 11 bases and V 3 bases, and 10 bases lay outside the gene matches. The DNA for the CDR3 is TGTGCCAGCAGCCATCTCCTAGCGGGGGGGAGGGAGCAGTACTTC. This translates into CASSHLLAGGREQYF.

This rearrangement joins TRBV20-1 to TRBJ2-7; D remains unclear. The germline CDR1 and CDR2 sequences are DFQATT and SNEGSKA (reference sequence). V lost 1 base to trimming and J lost 3 bases, with 4 bases between them. The CDR3 extends over 11 amino acids. CDR3 loop: CSARGGYEQYF. The DNA for the CDR3 is TGCAGTGCTAGAGGGGGCTACGAGCAGTACTTC.

Points on this clone: Different DNA sequences within this sample yield the same CDR3. This rearrangement joins TRBV20-1 to TRBJ2-3; D not certain. This CDR3 is 11 amino acids long. Germline assignment: CDR1 DFQATT and CDR2 SNEGSKA (reference sequence). The germline V and J ends were trimmed by 2 bases and 3 bases, with 3 bases remaining between them. The CDR3: CSARYTDTQYF. The CDR3 DNA reads TGCAGTGCTAGATATACAGATACGCAGTATTTT.

Comments on this clone: Other DNA sequences of this sample code for an identical CDR3. This sequence joins TRBV28 and TRBJ1-1; no reliable D call. Germline lookup yields CDR1 MDHEN and CDR2 SYDVKM. The V end was cut by 6 bases, the J end by 2 bases, with 13 bases between. CDR3 size: 14 residues. This chain's CDR3 is CASSFSQLNTEAFF. The CDR3 DNA follows: TGTGCCAGCAGCTTCAGCCAGCTAAACACTGAAGCTTTCTTT.

This chain joins TRBV11-2 and TRBJ2-7; TRBD2 is a possible D gene (6 bases). The V end was cut by 7 bases, the J end by 7 bases, with 32 bases between. There are 18 residues in the CDR3. CDR1 is SGHAT, CDR2 FQNNGV, per germline. CDR3 DNA sequence: TGTGCCAGCATACTTGAACACTGGCCGGGGGTGGTGAATGTAGAGCAGTACTTC. This gives the protein CASILEHWPGVVNVEQYF.

This clone has just a few counts. This chain links TRBV6-6 with TRBJ1-2; D is unclear. Per germline, CDR1 MNHNY and CDR2 SVGAGI (reference sequence). The CDR3 is 15 residues long. The V and J ends lost 0 bases and 5 bases respectively, with 13 bases between them. CDR3 residues: CASSYSRSSWYGYTF. The DNA of the CDR3 is TGTGCCAGCAGTTACTCTAGGAGTTCTTGGTATGGCTACACCTTC.

Only one count was recorded for this clone. The rearrangement joins TRBV4-2 to TRBJ2-5; a possible D gene is TRBD1 (6 bases). V dropped 8 bases and J dropped 2 bases, with 12 bases sitting between them. From germline, CDR1 is LGHNA and CDR2 YNFKEQ. The CDR3 runs to 13 residues. CDR3 in amino acids: CASGSGVQETQYF. CDR3 nucleotides: TGTGCCAGCGGGTCAGGGGTTCAAGAGACCCAGTACTTC.

CDR3 bases: TGTGCCAGCAGTGACCAAAAACATTCACCCCTCCACTTT. Translation gives CASSDQKHSPLHF. The chain recombines TRBV25-1 with TRBJ1-6; D not certain. V was clipped by 3 bases and J by 8 bases, with 8 bases between them. Germline lookup yields CDR1 MGHDK and CDR2 SYGVNS. The CDR3 is 13 amino acids.

The chain joins TRBV5-1 to TRBJ1-4; 12 bases align to TRBD1. Germline CDR1 is SGHRS and CDR2 is YFSETQ. V dropped 4 bases and J dropped 4; count of bases not matched to a gene: 11. CDR3 size: 18 residues. In DNA, the CDR3 is TGCGCCAGCAGCCCGGCTCCCGGGACAGGGGGCGGTAATGAAAAACTGTTTTTT. Its translation is CASSPAPGTGGGNEKLFF.

The chain combines TRBV4-1 with TRBJ2-3, with 9 bases matching TRBD2. Per the germline V gene, CDR1 is MGHRA and CDR2 is YSYEKL. The CDR3 spans 16 residues. V gave up 4 bases and J gave up 1 base; unmatched junction bases: 6. CDR3 coding DNA: TGCGCCAGCAGCCCCTGGACTAGCGTGGGCACAGATACGCAGTATTTT. Its protein product is CASSPWTSVGTDTQYF.

In the case of this clone: This CDR3 is also generated by other DNA sequences in the sample. CDR3 region: CASSLLLLTYEQYF. The CDR3 bases are TGTGCCAGCAGCTTATTGCTATTAACCTACGAGCAGTACTTC. The chain uses TRBV5-5 and TRBJ2-7; D remains unclear. The germline CDR1 and CDR2 sequences are SGHKS and YYEKEE (reference sequence). V was cut by 2 bases and J by 2 bases, with 11 bases left in between. This CDR3 spans 14 amino acids.

In its sample, this clone was seen once. The genes are TRBV6-5 and TRBJ1-2, with D hard to call. Germline assignment: CDR1 MNHEY and CDR2 SVGAGI. Trimming took off 5 bases at V and 3 bases at J, with 13 bases between the two ends. The CDR3 has 14 amino acids. The CDR3 sequence is CASSATRMYYGYTF. The CDR3, as DNA: TGTGCCAGCAGTGCGACAAGAATGTACTATGGCTACACCTTC.

The chain recombines TRBV7-2 with TRBJ2-6; D is unresolved. Trimming took off 8 bases at V and 0 bases at J, with 8 bases between the two ends. The CDR3 covers 14 residues. Germline V gene data show CDR1 as SGHTA and CDR2 as FQGNSA. The CDR3 DNA is TGTGCCAGCCCCTTGAACTCTGGGGCCAACGTCCTGACTTTC. This sequence encodes CASPLNSGANVLTF.